This T cell receptor (beta chain) was documented in a study of shared clonotypes between healthy human individuals. The CDR3 runs 12 residues. Germline CDR1 and CDR2: MNHEY and SMNVEV (reference sequence). Trimming stripped 4 bases from V and 7 bases from J, with 11 bases between. TCRdb's copy holds only in-frame clones and misses some; the assay was immunoSEQ multiplex PCR. The data contain about 2.1 million clones, just over 90% of them singletons. CD45RO-negative, CCR7-selected cells formed the naive CD8 fraction, which excluded terminally differentiated effector memory CD45RA+ cells. This clone appeared once.

Sample: naive CD8+ T cells from PBMCs. The sequence derives from a man younger than 30 in good health. Some clones in this sample may be carry-over from other donors' samples. This rearrangement joins TRBV27 to TRBJ2-7; possibly TRBD1 for D (6 bases). CDR3 amino acids: CASSSQGWEQYF. The CDR3 bases are TGTGCCAGCAGTTCACAGGGTTGGGAGCAGTACTTC.